This paragraph covers one T cell receptor (beta chain) sequence. Amplified regions were TCR beta CDR3 sequences from RNA transcripts. HTBI primers were the set used in a first-round RT-PCR of the TCR CDR3. TCRdb redid the calling of the multiplex PCR reads with MiXCR, one entry per CDR3 protein. The sample records under 600,000 distinct CDR3 sequences, about a sixth being singletons. Trimming removed 0 bases from V and 7 bases from J, with 17 bases in between. The CDR3 totals 16 residues. Germline V CDR1 and CDR2: SGDLS, YYNGEE. This specimen belongs to a study of T cells in Graves' hyperthyroidism and ophthalmopathy.

The receptor was isolated from a woman in her thirties or forties with Graves' ophthalmopathy. Material: blood. The chain recombines TRBV9 with TRBJ2-1; weak D call: TRBD2 (7 bases). The CDR3 bases are TGTGCCAGCAGCGTAGGGGGGCGAATGGGGGGGAATGAGCAGTTCTTC. Encoded protein: CASSVGGRMGGNEQFF.